This is a list of T cell receptor beta chains from one sample in a study of blood T cell repertoires in COVID-19. Produced via immunoSEQ multiplex PCR; TCRdb's table is partial and in-frame only. The table has over 200,000 clones, approximately 80% seen once. Sequencing was carried out using peripheral blood. Receptors originate from a woman of 80 years or more with COVID-19, enrolled during active disease. Each CDR3 is given with its conserved first and last residue.

CDR3 | V
CASSDPRTGLDTGELFF | TRBV6-1
CASSEAGALYEQYF | TRBV6-1
CASSISVRQPQHF | TRBV19
CASSIRGPSNQPQHF | TRBV19
CASSGGQGGSYNSPLHF | TRBV5-1
CASSPNREPLEQYF | TRBV7-6
CASSWDLARANTGELFF | TRBV5-6
CASKEGGGSYEQYF | TRBV6-5
CASSPRQGLSTDTQYF | TRBV7-8
CASSAGTYPRDTQYF | TRBV9
CASSPRTGEETQYF | TRBV6-5
CASSPGTAIGYEQYF | TRBV11-2
CASSLQGIIGTDTQYF | TRBV9
CAISESRGGGQPQHF | TRBV10-3
CASSPRGSNGPQHF | TRBV5-5
CASSLGGTELYGYTF | TRBV5-4
CASSLAGVVKNIQYF | TRBV5-6
CSVAPRTSSYNEQFF | TRBV29-1
CASSQGSTGELFF | TRBV7-3
CASSHGLAETQYF | TRBV6-2/TRBV6-3
CASAEAGTSGANVLTF | TRBV5-1
CASSPWDREQRNGYTF | TRBV5-1
CASSGDRGNQPQHF | TRBV7-2
CASSQTTGGLGTQYF | TRBV19
CASSSGGNEKLFF | TRBV28
CASRGTVAYNEQFF | TRBV28
CASSRREVGGTTYEQYF | TRBV2